This T cell receptor (beta chain) was observed in a study of cytotoxic CD8 clonotypes in ibrutinib-treated CLL. Findings and caveats of the study: Stable or contracted on treatment, public clonotypes were also uncommon.

TCR beta libraries used approximately 1.9 micrograms of genomic DNA from cryopreserved PBMCs. Some clones are missing from TCRdb's copy, which holds only in-frame ones; the method was immunoSEQ multiplex PCR. The sample carries roughly 150,000 clones, around nine tenths recorded once. This CDR3 region has 12 residues. The germline V gene encodes CDR1 MGHRA and CDR2 YSYEKL. The ends were cut back, 4 bases at V and 7 bases at J, with 11 bases in the middle. Notes on this clone: What it binds is not known.

This sample comprised PBMCs, obtained at disease progression, from a patient treated with ibrutinib. J is TRBJ2-7 and V is TRBV4-1, with D unclear. This TCR derives from a human donor with chronic lymphocytic leukemia. The CDR3, as DNA: TGCGCCAGCAGCCGAGACGAACTGGAGCAGTACTTC. It yields the protein CASSRDELEQYF.